Below, 20 T cell receptor beta chains from the same sample are listed, as sequenced in a study of shared clonotypes between healthy human individuals. Profiled with immunoSEQ multiplex PCR; TCRdb holds only in-frame clones, not every one. This table has around 2,000,000 clones, roughly 95% appearing once. Naive CD8 cells comprised CD45RO-negative, CCR7-positively selected cells, excluding terminally differentiated effector memory CD45RA+ cells. Sequences were obtained from naive CD8+ T cells sorted from blood. The receptor source for this set is a man aged 18-30 years in good health.

V and J are TRBV19 and TRBJ2-1; D unresolved. V lost 4 bases and J 6 bases, leaving 10 bases between the germline ends. The CDR3 loop spans 13 amino acids. CDR1 is LNHDA and CDR2 is SQIVND in the germline V gene (reference sequence). CDR3 amino acids: CASSTGPFNEQFF. The CDR3 DNA is TGTGCCAGTAGTACCGGACCGTTCAATGAGCAGTTCTTC.

The chain uses TRBV18 and TRBJ2-5; D is unresolved. Germline-derived CDR1 and CDR2 are KGHSH and LQKENI. Trimming cost V 0 bases and J 4 bases, with 18 bases left between them. This CDR3 has 17 residues. This CDR3 reads CASSPPAGPQYAETQYF. The CDR3 coding sequence is TGTGCCAGCTCACCACCAGCCGGACCACAATACGCAGAGACCCAGTACTTC. The whole variable domain, filled in from reference TRBV18 and TRBJ2-5, reads NAGVMQNPRHLVRRRGQEARLRCSPMKGHSHVYWYRQLPEEGLKFMVYLQKENIIDESGMPKERFSAEFPKEGPSILRIQQVVRGDSAAYFCASSPPAGPQYAETQYFGPGTRLLVL.

The V call is TRBV7-2, the J call TRBJ2-7, with 9 bases identical to TRBD2. Germline V gene data show CDR1 as SGHTA and CDR2 as FQGNSA. This CDR3 is 17 amino acids long. V shed 1 base and J 4 bases; nucleotides not matched to a gene: 11. The DNA of the CDR3 is TGTGCCAGCAGCTTAGTGGCTATTAGCGGGAGTAGATACGAGCAGTACTTC. Protein sequence: CASSLVAISGSRYEQYF. Variable domain in full (rest from reference TRBV7-2 and TRBJ2-7): GAGVSQSPSNKVTEKGKDVELRCDPISGHTALYWYRQSLGQGLEFLIYFQGNSAPDKSGLPSDRFSAERTGGSVSTLTIQRTQQEDSAVYLCASSLVAISGSRYEQYFGPGTRLTVT.

The chain joins TRBV6-6 to TRBJ2-3; perhaps D is TRBD1 or TRBD2 (6 bases each). The CDR3 totals 13 residues. With 8 bases removed from V and 3 bases from J, the gap between germline ends came to 12 bases. Germline CDR1 reads MNHNY; CDR2 reads SVGAGI (reference sequence). Here the CDR3 DNA reads TGTGCCAGCTCAGGGGCGGGAACAGATACGCAGTATTTT. It specifies CASSGAGTDTQYF.

The chain carries TRBV25-1 and TRBJ2-1; maybe TRBD1 (5 bases). The CDR3 is 14 residues long. CDR1 is MGHDK and CDR2 is SYGVNS in the germline V gene. Between the trimmed V and J ends, which lost 9 bases and 1 base, there was a span of 13 bases. DNA for the CDR3: TGTGCCAGGATACAGGTTTTTTCCTACAATGAGCAGTTCTTC. Its protein is CARIQVFSYNEQFF.

The CDR3: CATSRDRTDTEAFF. CDR3 sequence (DNA): TGTGCCACCAGCAGAGATCGAACGGACACTGAAGCTTTCTTT. The gene calls are TRBV15 and TRBJ1-1, with D unclear. This CDR3 contains 14 residues. Germline-derived CDR1 and CDR2 are LNHNV and YYDKDF (reference sequence). V dropped 0 bases and J dropped 3 bases, with 8 bases sitting between them.

On this clone: At the DNA level, this CDR3 is encoded by other sequences in the same sample as well. The V call is TRBV7-9, the J call TRBJ2-1; D is uncertain. Germline loops: CDR1 SEHNR, CDR2 FQNEAQ (reference sequence). Trimming took off 5 bases at V and 0 bases at J, with 11 bases between the two ends. CDR3 length equals 15 residues. CDR3 region: CASSLGPSSYNEQFF. The CDR3 DNA is TGTGCCAGCAGCCTAGGACCCAGCTCCTACAATGAGCAGTTCTTC.

The CDR3 DNA reads as TGTGCCAGCAGTTTTCCGGCTGGGGCCAACGTCCTGACTTTC. It is translated as CASSFPAGANVLTF. This chain links TRBV28 with TRBJ2-6; D is unresolved. CDR1 is MDHEN and CDR2 is SYDVKM in the germline V gene. The CDR3 runs to 14 residues. V was pared by 3 bases and J by 2 bases, with 5 bases between.

The CDR3 loop reads CASSQDGTGAYTEAFF. The CDR3 DNA sequence: TGCGCCAGCAGCCAAGATGGGACAGGGGCTTACACTGAAGCTTTCTTT. The rearrangement uses TRBV4-3 and TRBJ1-1; 10 positions match TRBD1. CDR1 is LGHNA and CDR2 is YSLEER in the germline V gene. This CDR3 has 16 amino acids. The V segment lost 0 bases and the J segment 3 bases; nucleotides outside the gene matches: 4.

This rearrangement joins TRBV28 to TRBJ2-1; D is ambiguous. V was pared by 6 bases and J by 8 bases, with 14 bases between. CDR1 and CDR2 from the germline V gene are MDHEN and SYDVKM. The CDR3 has 13 residues. In DNA form, the CDR3 reads TGTGCCAGCAGGTCCCCCTCCACTTATGAGCAGTTCTTC. This translates into CASRSPSTYEQFF.

The chain links TRBV11-2 to TRBJ2-1; no definite D call. Trimming stripped 4 bases from V and 8 bases from J, with 6 bases between. This CDR3 has 11 residues. Germline assignment: CDR1 SGHAT and CDR2 FQNNGV. The CDR3 sequence is CASSSVHEQFF. The CDR3 DNA is TGTGCCAGCAGCTCTGTCCATGAGCAGTTCTTC. Variable domain in full (rest from reference TRBV11-2 and TRBJ2-1): EAGVAQSPRYKIIEKRQSVAFWCNPISGHATLYWYQQILGQGPKLLIQFQNNGVVDDSQLPKDRFSAERLKGVDSTLKIQPAKLEDSAVYLCASSSVHEQFFGPGTRLTVL.

This chain joins TRBV7-2 and TRBJ2-3; 11 bases align to TRBD1. In germline, CDR1 is SGHTA, CDR2 FQGNSA. This CDR3 comprises 16 residues. Unmatched junction bases numbered 6, after V lost 5 bases and J lost 2 bases. The CDR3 DNA sequence: TGTGCCAGCAGCCGGCGGACAGGGGGCATCACAGATACGCAGTATTTT. This encodes CASSRRTGGITDTQYF.

The chain is built from TRBV11-2 and TRBJ2-5; D is unclear. The germline V and J ends were trimmed by 0 bases and 5 bases, with 16 bases remaining between them. This CDR3 has 16 residues. CDR1 is SGHAT and CDR2 is FQNNGV in the germline V gene. CDR3 bases: TGTGCCAGCAGCTTAGATTGGTCGACAACATGGGAGACCCAGTACTTC. Protein sequence: CASSLDWSTTWETQYF.

The chain couples TRBV10-2 to TRBJ2-3; D is uncertain. The V gene lost 4 bases and the J gene lost 5 bases, with 4 bases spanning the gap. The germline V gene has CDR1 WSHSY and CDR2 SAAADI. This CDR3 is built from 11 residues. CDR3 region: CASSAGDTQYF. DNA of the CDR3: TGCGCCAGCAGTGCGGGAGATACGCAGTATTTT.

The rearrangement uses TRBV7-6 and TRBJ2-7, with D perhaps matching TRBD1 or TRBD2 (5 bases each). The CDR3 sequence is 13 residues long. Looked up from germline, CDR1 is SGHVS and CDR2 is FNYEAQ. Trimming pared 4 bases from V and 3 bases from J, leaving 10 bases between. This chain's CDR3 is CASSSGRYYEQYF. In DNA, the CDR3 is TGTGCCAGCAGCTCGGGACGGTACTACGAGCAGTACTTC.

This chain joins TRBV5-1 and TRBJ2-7; TRBD2 aligns across 8 bases. This CDR3 contains 16 residues. V was pared by 6 bases and J by 4 bases, with 15 bases of the junction left unmatched. CDR1 and CDR2 from the germline V gene are SGHRS and YFSETQ. CDR3 residues: CASTLGPSGGGYEQYF. The CDR3 DNA follows: TGCGCCAGCACCCTGGGACCTTCGGGAGGGGGGTACGAGCAGTACTTC.

This chain joins TRBV7-9 and TRBJ2-2; D perhaps matches TRBD2 (6 bases). This CDR3 spans 16 amino acids. The V end lost 4 bases, the J end lost 7 bases, and 19 bases lay between the germline ends. The germline CDR1 and CDR2 sequences are SEHNR and FQNEAQ (reference sequence). CDR3 nucleotide sequence: TGTGCCAGCAGCTCCCAAGGGGACTTAGGCGGCGGGGAGCTGTTTTTT. Translation: CASSSQGDLGGGELFF.

CDR3 loop: CASSQGRQGAIEGNTEAFF. CDR3 nucleotide sequence: TGCGCCAGCAGCCAAGGTCGTCAGGGGGCGATTGAGGGGAACACTGAAGCTTTCTTT. The chain couples TRBV4-3 to TRBJ1-1, with TRBD1 identical over 8 bases. V was pared by 1 base and J by 1 base, with 14 bases of the junction left unmatched. CDR1 is LGHNA, CDR2 YSLEER, per germline. The CDR3 spans 19 residues.

As for this clone: This CDR3 is also generated by other DNA sequences in the sample. This sequence joins TRBV27 and TRBJ2-3, with D possibly being TRBD2 (5 bases). CDR1 MNHEY and CDR2 SMNVEV come from the germline V gene (reference sequence). Trimming left V 5 bases short and J 6 bases short, with 6 bases between. CDR3 length equals 11 residues. The CDR3 sequence: CASSRGDTQYF. DNA for the CDR3: TGTGCCAGCAGTCGCGGGGATACGCAGTATTTT.

The table lists this clone with a count of one. The same CDR3 arises from other DNA sequences in this sample as well. V is TRBV11-2 and J is TRBJ2-5, with D uncertain. CDR1 and CDR2 from the germline V gene are SGHAT and FQNNGV. The CDR3 length is 13 residues. Deletions cut 0 bases from V and 5 bases from J, with 7 bases between. The CDR3 bases are TGTGCCAGCAGCTTAGAGGCGAGGGAGACCCAGTACTTC. Protein: CASSLEARETQYF.